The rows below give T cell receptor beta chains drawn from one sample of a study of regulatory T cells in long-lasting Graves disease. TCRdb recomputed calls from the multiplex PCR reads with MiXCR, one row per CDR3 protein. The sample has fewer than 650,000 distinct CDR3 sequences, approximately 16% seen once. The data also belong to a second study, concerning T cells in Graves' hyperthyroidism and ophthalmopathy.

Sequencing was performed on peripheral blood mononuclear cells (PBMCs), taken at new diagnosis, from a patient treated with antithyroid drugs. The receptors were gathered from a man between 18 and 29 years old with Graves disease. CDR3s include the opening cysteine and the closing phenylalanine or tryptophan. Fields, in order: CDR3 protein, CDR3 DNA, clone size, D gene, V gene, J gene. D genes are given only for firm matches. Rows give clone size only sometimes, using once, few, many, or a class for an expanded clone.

CDR3: CASSYRVWGQSPETQYF; DNA: TGTGCCAGCAGTTATAGAGTCTGGGGACAGTCCCCAGAGACCCAGTACTTC; size: -; D: TRBD1; V: TRBV6-9; J: TRBJ2-5
CDR3: CAWSVLTDTQYF; DNA: TGTGCCTGGAGTGTACTTACAGATACGCAGTATTTT; size: few; D: -; V: TRBV30; J: TRBJ2-3
CDR3: CAISEREVNTGELFF; DNA: TGTGCCATCAGTGAGCGGGAAGTGAACACCGGGGAGCTGTTTTTT; size: few; D: -; V: TRBV10-3; J: TRBJ2-2
CDR3: CASSFGVEKLFF; DNA: TGTGCCAGCAGTTTCGGGGTTGAAAAACTGTTTTTT; size: many; D: -; V: TRBV28; J: TRBJ1-4
CDR3: CASSPATESYEQYF; DNA: TGTGCCAGCTCACCGGCTACAGAATCCTACGAGCAGTACTTC; size: -; D: -; V: TRBV18; J: TRBJ2-7
CDR3: CSVGKSENTEAFF; DNA: TGCAGCGTTGGAAAATCGGAAAACACTGAAGCTTTCTTT; size: -; D: -; V: TRBV29-1; J: TRBJ1-1
CDR3: CASSPPGASNQPQHF; DNA: TGTGCCAGCTCACCACCAGGGGCAAGCAATCAGCCCCAGCATTTT; size: many; D: -; V: TRBV18; J: TRBJ1-5
CDR3: CASSPPVINYGYTF; DNA: TGTGCCAGCAGTCCCCCAGTTATTAACTATGGCTACACCTTC; size: -; D: -; V: TRBV28; J: TRBJ1-2
CDR3: CARGTGGSPYEQYF; DNA: TGCGCCAGGGGAACCGGCGGGAGCCCGTACGAGCAGTACTTC; size: -; D: TRBD2; V: TRBV4-1; J: TRBJ2-7
CDR3: CASSLEGVQPQHF; DNA: TGTGCCAGCAGCTTGGAAGGCGTACAGCCCCAGCATTTT; size: many; D: -; V: TRBV27; J: TRBJ1-5
CDR3: CASSYTWDTPNYGYTF; DNA: TGTGCCAGCAGTTACACGTGGGACACTCCTAACTATGGCTACACCTTC; size: many; D: -; V: TRBV6-5; J: TRBJ1-2
CDR3: CASSLARGANTEAFF; DNA: TGTGCCAGCAGCTTAGCGAGGGGGGCGAACACTGAAGCTTTCTTT; size: few; D: -; V: TRBV7-6; J: TRBJ1-1
CDR3: CASSLASGSREQYF; DNA: TGTGCCAGCAGCCTGGCTAGCGGGAGTAGAGAGCAGTACTTC; size: many; D: TRBD2; V: TRBV11-2; J: TRBJ2-7
CDR3: CASADRVDTGELFF; DNA: TGTGCCAGCGCAGACAGGGTGGACACCGGGGAGCTGTTTTTT; size: many; D: TRBD1; V: TRBV6-1; J: TRBJ2-2
CDR3: CASSLRASYEKLFF; DNA: TGTGCCAGCAGCCTCCGGGCCTCTTATGAAAAACTGTTTTTT; size: many; D: -; V: TRBV12-3/TRBV12-4; J: TRBJ1-4
CDR3: CASSTYRGQSSNQPQHF; DNA: TGTGCCAGTAGTACCTACAGGGGGCAGTCCAGCAATCAGCCCCAGCATTTT; size: few; D: TRBD1; V: TRBV19; J: TRBJ1-5
CDR3: CASSQSRSGGTEAFF; DNA: TGTGCCAGCAGCCAAAGTCGATCAGGAGGGACTGAAGCTTTCTTT; size: -; D: -; V: TRBV3-1; J: TRBJ1-1
CDR3: CASSSRQANTEAFF; DNA: TGTGCCAGCAGTTCGAGACAAGCGAACACTGAAGCTTTCTTT; size: many; D: -; V: TRBV27; J: TRBJ1-1
CDR3: CASSLFSGATVLTF; DNA: TGTGCCAGCAGTTTATTTTCTGGGGCCACCGTCCTGACTTTC; size: -; D: -; V: TRBV27; J: TRBJ2-6
CDR3: CASSIRGSDYEQYF; DNA: TGTGCCAGTAGTATAAGGGGATCCGACTACGAGCAGTACTTC; size: -; D: -; V: TRBV19; J: TRBJ2-7
CDR3: CASSARTGVHQPQHF; DNA: TGTGCCAGCAGTGCACGGACAGGGGTGCATCAGCCCCAGCATTTT; size: many; D: TRBD1; V: TRBV2; J: TRBJ1-5
CDR3: CASSFEGFSYEQYF; DNA: TGTGCCAGCAGTTTCGAGGGATTCTCCTACGAGCAGTACTTC; size: many; D: -; V: TRBV27; J: TRBJ2-7
CDR3: CASSLAPGAQQPQHF; DNA: TGTGCCAGCAGCTTGGCGCCGGGGGCACAGCAGCCCCAGCATTTT; size: few; D: -; V: TRBV5-5; J: TRBJ1-5
CDR3: CASSQMIGQAAYGYTF; DNA: TGCGCCAGCAGCCAAATGATAGGACAGGCCGCCTATGGCTACACCTTC; size: few; D: TRBD1; V: TRBV4-1; J: TRBJ1-2
CDR3: CASGTSGGPMGKNIQYF; DNA: TGTGCCAGCGGGACTAGCGGAGGCCCTATGGGCAAAAACATTCAGTACTTC; size: many; D: TRBD2; V: TRBV6-1; J: TRBJ2-4
CDR3: CASSTGTSGEILLYEQYF; DNA: TGTGCCAGCAGCACAGGGACTAGCGGGGAGATCTTGTTATACGAGCAGTACTTC; size: many; D: TRBD2; V: TRBV7-6; J: TRBJ2-7
CDR3: CASRDRGGGLGYTF; DNA: TGTGCCAGCAGGGACAGGGGTGGCGGGTTAGGCTACACCTTC; size: -; D: TRBD1; V: TRBV27; J: TRBJ1-2